This TCR beta chain is drawn from a study of neurological immune-mediated disorders. The V gene's germline CDR1 is LGHNA and CDR2 YNFKEQ. The CDR3 loop spans 15 amino acids. The trim removed 1 base at V and 6 bases at J, leaving 6 bases unmatched. TCRdb analysed the 5' RACE reads with MiXCR anew, one entry per CDR3 protein. The sample lists about 80,000 distinct CDR3 sequences; roughly 4.7% were seen once. Source material was 2 million unsorted PBMCs, stored at -80 °C in RNAlater. The rearrangement joins TRBV4-2 to TRBJ1-2; 9 nucleotides match TRBD1. The TCR was taken from a woman between 25 and 40 years old with multiple sclerosis. Sequenced material: PBMCs. CDR3 sequence: CASSQVNRGPDGYTF. CDR3 sequence (DNA): TGTGCCAGCAGCCAAGTCAACAGGGGGCCGGATGGCTACACCTTC.